Below, 20 T cell receptor beta chains from the same sample are listed, as sequenced in a study of patients and donors after allogeneic stem cell transplantation (dated by TCRdb to 2020 to 2021). Preparation of the library involved RT-PCR. Sequenced using a NextSeq 550. TCRdb reworked the public reads: Q25 trimming with fastp, MiXCR clone assembly, productive beta chains retained. Rows with a matching CDR3 protein are joined into one entry that keeps the most common DNA and genes. Recorded for this sample are 800,000 to 1,000,000 distinct CDR3 sequences; 18% of them occurred a single time. Roughly 6.4% of the sample goes to the ten largest clones. Sequences were obtained from blood, either unsorted or a sorted T cell fraction (not recorded which). The receptors derive from a human donor who was either an allogeneic HSCT recipient or a stem cell or donor lymphocyte infusion donor (not recorded which). It is not recorded whose cells these are; they may come from a transplant donor.

The sample holds a few counts of this clonotype. The chain combines TRBV11-2 with TRBJ2-1; 10 nucleotides agree with TRBD2. This CDR3 spans 15 amino acids. Germline CDR1 is SGHAT and CDR2 is FQNNGV. The junction had 5 bases not matched to a gene; V was cut back by 5 bases and J by 4 bases. CDR3 region: CASSLSGGFYNEQFF. The CDR3 region has the DNA TGTGCCAGCAGCCTTAGCGGGGGGTTTTACAATGAGCAGTTCTTC.

V usage is TRBV7-2 and J usage is TRBJ2-5, with 9 bases aligning to TRBD2. The CDR3 sequence is 16 residues long. V gave up 4 bases and J gave up 4 bases; unmatched junction bases: 10. The germline CDR1 and CDR2 sequences are SGHTA and FQGNSA. Written as DNA, the CDR3 is TGTGCCAGCAGCTCTCGCGGGGGGGCCCGACGAGAGACCCAGTACTTC. This encodes CASSSRGGARRETQYF.

This clonotype occurred a few times. The V call is TRBV29-1, the J call TRBJ2-2, with D possibly matching TRBD1 (6 bases). The V and J ends lost 6 bases and 2 bases respectively, with 10 bases between them. Germline V gene lookup returns CDR1 SQVTM and CDR2 ANQGSEA. The CDR3 extends over 13 amino acids. This CDR3 reads CSVRDTNTGELFF. The CDR3 DNA sequence: TGCAGCGTCCGGGACACCAACACCGGGGAGCTGTTTTTT.

The gene calls are TRBV7-4 and TRBJ1-5, with D possibly TRBD1 on 5 matching bases. CDR1 SGHVT and CDR2 SQSDAQ come from the germline V gene. CDR3 length equals 15 residues. The DNA of the CDR3 is TGTGGACCAACGCAGGGTCGCTTACCCCATCAGCCCCAGCATTTT. It is translated as CGPTQGRLPHQPQHF.

The rearrangement uses TRBV5-5 and TRBJ2-5, with a possible D match to TRBD1 (7 bases). The V gene's germline CDR1 is SGHKS and CDR2 YYEKEE (reference sequence). The CDR3 sequence is 16 residues long. V lost 3 bases to trimming and J lost 4 bases, with 19 bases between them. CDR3: CASSSTYQGGRETQYF. CDR3 DNA: TGTGCCAGCAGCTCGACGTACCAGGGGGGACGAGAGACCCAGTACTTC.

This clonotype turned up a few times. Here the CDR3 DNA reads TGTGCCAGCAGCTCTATCCTAGGGCAGGCGGTGGATCAGCCCCAGCATTTT. As protein: CASSSILGQAVDQPQHF. The rearrangement joins TRBV7-9 to TRBJ1-5; D is ambiguous. Trimming left V 4 bases short and J 5 bases short, with 21 bases between. The CDR3 sequence is 17 residues long. CDR1 is SEHNR and CDR2 is FQNEAQ in the germline V gene (reference sequence). The entire variable domain, with the rest obtained from reference TRBV7-9 and TRBJ1-5, is as follows: DTGVSQNPRHKITKRGQNVTFRCDPISEHNRLYWYRQTLGQGPEFLTYFQNEAQLEKSRLLSDRFSAERPKGSFSTLEIQRTEQGDSAMYLCASSSILGQAVDQPQHFGDGTRLSIL.

This clonotype was detected many times. The rearrangement uses TRBV12-3 or TRBV12-4 and TRBJ2-5; no clear D gene. Trimming removed 5 bases at V and 0 bases at J, with 10 bases between. The CDR3 covers 14 residues. DNA for the CDR3: TGTGCCAGCAGTGCTGACAAGTACCAAGAGACCCAGTACTTC. As protein: CASSADKYQETQYF.

The CDR3 nucleotides are TGTGCCAGCAGTCACCGGGGTTCGACAGAGACCCAGTACTTC. It specifies CASSHRGSTETQYF. The V and J genes are TRBV6-1 and TRBJ2-5; tentatively, D is TRBD2 (5 bases). Germline CDR1 is MNHNS and CDR2 is SASEGT. V lost 5 bases and J 4 bases, leaving 14 bases between the germline ends. This CDR3 spans 14 amino acids.

The chain links TRBV5-1 to TRBJ2-5; 14 bases align to TRBD2. Germline V CDR1 and CDR2: SGHRS, YFSETQ. V trimming: 4 bases; J trimming: 6 bases; junction bases outside the gene matches: 8. CDR3 size: 16 residues. In DNA form, the CDR3 reads TGCGCCAGCAGCCCCAGAGGGACTAGCGGGAGTAAGACCCAGTACTTC. Its translation is CASSPRGTSGSKTQYF.

This clonotype was seen many times. The rearrangement joins TRBV20-1 to TRBJ2-3; 10 nucleotides line up with TRBD2. Unmatched junction bases numbered 6, after V lost 5 bases and J lost 1 base. The CDR3 is 15 residues long. Looked up from germline, CDR1 is DFQATT and CDR2 is SNEGSKA (reference sequence). The CDR3 nucleotides read TGCAGTGCTCCCCGCGGGACTAGCGGCACAGATACGCAGTATTTT. Translation: CSAPRGTSGTDTQYF.

The CDR3 coding sequence is TGTGCCAGCAGCCAAGATCTAGGGGACAGGGGACTTAAGGCTTACGAGCAGTACTTC. Translation gives CASSQDLGDRGLKAYEQYF. The V and J genes are TRBV3-1 and TRBJ2-7; 10 bases fit TRBD1. The germline gives CDR1 LGHDT, CDR2 YNNKEL (reference sequence). The CDR3 is 19 residues long. V lost 0 bases and J lost 4; bases outside the gene matches: 15.

The rearrangement links TRBV4-2 to TRBJ1-2, with 7 bases fitting TRBD1. CDR3 length equals 15 residues. After removal of 3 bases from V and 2 bases from J, the junction contained 6 bases not matched to a gene. Germline V gene lookup returns CDR1 LGHNA and CDR2 YNFKEQ. This CDR3 is CASSHPRDRNYGYTF. Here the CDR3 DNA reads TGTGCCAGCAGCCACCCCCGGGACAGAAACTATGGCTACACCTTC.

This clonotype was detected a few times. This chain uses TRBV18 with TRBJ1-1; 8 nucleotides line up with TRBD1. This CDR3 comprises 14 residues. Germline V CDR1 and CDR2: KGHSH, LQKENI. Trimming removed 6 bases from V and 4 bases from J; junction bases left unmatched: 7. CDR3: CASSSDRAGTEAFF. The CDR3 DNA follows: TGTGCCAGCTCCTCGGACAGGGCGGGCACTGAAGCTTTCTTT.

This clonotype has more than one count but fewer than ten. The chain joins TRBV6-1 to TRBJ2-7; no reliable D call. This CDR3 comprises 15 residues. The germline V gene encodes CDR1 MNHNS and CDR2 SASEGT. V was pared by 4 bases and J by 3 bases, with 16 bases between. The chain's CDR3 is CASSGRRRGVYEQYF. CDR3 coding DNA: TGTGCCAGCAGTGGACGCCGGCGCGGTGTCTACGAGCAGTACTTC.

This clonotype occurred a few times. The chain employs TRBV10-3 and TRBJ2-7, with 8 nucleotides matching TRBD2. This CDR3 comprises 15 residues. V lost 2 bases, J lost 5 bases, and 8 bases stayed unmatched. Germline CDR1 ENHRY, CDR2 SYGVKD. The CDR3 sequence is CAISEQASGFHEQYF. In nucleotides, the CDR3 is TGTGCCATCAGTGAGCAGGCTAGCGGGTTCCACGAGCAGTACTTC.

This clonotype occurred many times. The V gene is TRBV12-3 or TRBV12-4, the J gene TRBJ1-1; perhaps TRBD1 as D (6 bases). Trimming stripped 6 bases from V and 4 bases from J, with 18 bases between. This CDR3 has 15 residues. For the CDR3, the DNA is TGTGCCAGCAGGCCCGCAGGGGAATTAATCACTGAAGCTTTCTTT. Its translation: CASRPAGELITEAFF.

This clonotype was detected only a few times. The genes are TRBV20-1 and TRBJ2-1; 8 bases agree with TRBD2. Per germline, CDR1 DFQATT and CDR2 SNEGSKA (reference sequence). V was pared by 3 bases and J by 8 bases, with 9 bases of the junction left unmatched. The CDR3 runs 14 residues. In DNA form, the CDR3 reads TGCAGTGCTAGGTTGCCGGGGGGGCCGGATGAGCAGTTCTTC. Translating it yields CSARLPGGPDEQFF.

Only a few counts were recorded for this clonotype. The J gene is TRBJ1-1, the V gene TRBV2, with TRBD1 matching 7 bases. Germline V gene lookup returns CDR1 SNHLY and CDR2 FYNNEI. The CDR3 sequence is 13 residues long. Losses at the gene ends were 10 bases for V and 5 bases for J; bases not matched to a gene: 10. The chain's CDR3 is CANVLDRATEAFF. CDR3 nucleotide sequence: TGTGCCAACGTTCTTGACAGGGCAACTGAAGCTTTCTTT.

In this sample, this clonotype turned up a few times. The chain links TRBV3-1 to TRBJ2-1, with a tentative D call TRBD2 (7 bases). There are 15 residues in the CDR3. Looked up from germline, CDR1 is LGHDT and CDR2 is YNNKEL (reference sequence). V shed 1 base and J shed 9 bases, with 16 bases lying between them. The CDR3 coding sequence is TGTGCCAGCAGCCAAGTTCGGGGGGCAGAGGGTGAGCAGTTCTTC. Its translation is CASSQVRGAEGEQFF.

The chain joins TRBV4-3 to TRBJ2-3, with 8 bases matching TRBD2. Germline trimming cut 3 bases from V and 7 bases from J; bases unmatched to any gene: 9. The CDR3 is 15 residues long. From germline, CDR1 is LGHNA and CDR2 YSLEER. CDR3 nucleotide sequence: TGCGCCAGCAGCCAGGGGAGCGGGGGAGCCTATACGCAGTATTTT. This translates into CASSQGSGGAYTQYF.